The 7 T cell receptor beta chains listed next were all sequenced from one sample in a study of blood T cell repertoires in COVID-19. Generated by immunoSEQ multiplex PCR, the TCRdb table keeps only in-frame clones and is missing some. The sample holds approximately 170,000 clones, about four fifths seen once. Source material: peripheral blood. The receptors stem from an elderly woman with acute or convalescent COVID-19.

This chain links TRBV6-5 with TRBJ2-7, with 9 bases lining up with TRBD2. Germline V gene sequence: CDR1 MNHEY, CDR2 SVGAGI. V was pared by 7 bases and J by 0 bases, with 1 base of the junction left unmatched. The CDR3 extends over 13 amino acids. The CDR3 loop is CASKLAGSYEQYF. The CDR3 DNA sequence: TGTGCCAGCAAACTAGCGGGCTCCTACGAGCAGTACTTC.

V and J are TRBV4-2 and TRBJ2-5; D perhaps matches TRBD1 (5 bases). CDR1 LGHNA and CDR2 YNFKEQ come from the germline V gene. This CDR3 region has 16 residues. Trimming pared 0 bases from V and 7 bases from J, leaving 18 bases between. In nucleotides, the CDR3 is TGTGCCAGCAGCCAAGATCTAGGCAGGGCTCTTAGGACCCAGTACTTC. Translation: CASSQDLGRALRTQYF.

The chain couples TRBV6-2 or TRBV6-3 to TRBJ2-5; tentatively, D is TRBD1 (5 bases). CDR1 is MNHEY, CDR2 SVGEGT, per germline. CDR3 size: 14 residues. The V and J ends lost 4 bases and 4 bases respectively, with 13 bases between them. Here the CDR3 reads CASSSRVSGETQYF. The CDR3 DNA sequence: TGTGCCAGCAGTTCCAGGGTGTCGGGAGAGACCCAGTACTTC.

V is TRBV5-1 and J is TRBJ1-1, with 7 positions matching TRBD1. The CDR3 runs 16 residues. The V gene end was trimmed by 4 bases and the J gene end by 10 bases; junction bases not matched to a gene: 19. The germline gives CDR1 SGHRS, CDR2 YFSETQ. The CDR3 loop reads CASSEHPATGKQGAFF. DNA for the CDR3: TGCGCCAGCAGCGAACACCCCGCGACAGGGAAGCAGGGAGCTTTCTTT.

This clone was recorded a few times. The chain uses TRBV5-4 and TRBJ1-1; D possibly corresponds to TRBD1 (5 bases). The CDR3 covers 14 residues. The V end was cut by 6 bases, the J end by 5 bases, with 17 bases between. Germline V gene data show CDR1 as SGHNT and CDR2 as YYREEE (reference sequence). The CDR3 DNA is TGTGCCAGCACGCGGGACGGAATTGAGACTGAAGCTTTCTTT. Amino acids: CASTRDGIETEAFF.

The chain employs TRBV6-7 and TRBJ2-4; 10 bases line up with TRBD2. TRBV6-7 is placed among ORFs of uncertain function. V lost 2 bases to trimming and J lost 7 bases; unmatched junction nucleotides: 14. CDR3 length: 18 amino acids. The CDR3 DNA sequence: TGTGCCAGCAGTTACCCCCAGCGGGAGGGCCCGATGGGGAACATTCAGTACTTC. This translates into CASSYPQREGPMGNIQYF.

This rearrangement joins TRBV7-2 to TRBJ1-2, with D tentatively TRBD1 (6 bases). V was shortened by 4 bases and J by 4 bases, with 19 bases between the two germline ends. This CDR3 comprises 16 residues. Germline V gene sequence: CDR1 SGHTA, CDR2 FQGNSA. CDR3 sequence (DNA): TGTGCCAGCAGCTCAGAATCCGGGACAACTCCCTATGGCTACACCTTC. Amino acids: CASSSESGTTPYGYTF.